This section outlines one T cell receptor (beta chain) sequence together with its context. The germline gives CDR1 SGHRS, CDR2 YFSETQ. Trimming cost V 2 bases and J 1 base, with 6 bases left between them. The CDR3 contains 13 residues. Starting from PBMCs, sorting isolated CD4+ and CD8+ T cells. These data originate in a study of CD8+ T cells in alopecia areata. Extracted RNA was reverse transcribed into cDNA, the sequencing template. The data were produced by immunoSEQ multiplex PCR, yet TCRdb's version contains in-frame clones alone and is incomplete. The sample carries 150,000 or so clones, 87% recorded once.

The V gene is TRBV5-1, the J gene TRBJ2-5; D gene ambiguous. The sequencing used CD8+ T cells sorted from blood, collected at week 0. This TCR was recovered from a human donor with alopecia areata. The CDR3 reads CASSFRTQETQYF. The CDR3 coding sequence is TGCGCCAGCAGCTTCCGCACCCAAGAGACCCAGTACTTC.